The 11 T cell receptor beta chains reported below all come from one sample, sequenced in a study of CD8+ T cells in alopecia areata. Treatment reported: oral pan-JAK inhibitor, 5-10 mg twice daily. RNA, once extracted, was reverse transcribed into cDNA for use as the sequencing template. Libraries were prepared by immunoSEQ multiplex PCR; TCRdb keeps only in-frame clonotypes and omits some of them. The sample holds about 210,000 clones, more than 45% seen once. This specimen consisted of CD4+ T cells sorted from blood, obtained at week 4, from a patient treated with tofacitinib. The source of these receptors is a human donor with alopecia areata.

This chain uses TRBV4-3 with TRBJ2-1; possibly TRBD2 for D (5 bases). V lost 1 base, J lost 10 bases, and 17 bases lay in between. The CDR3 has 15 amino acids. The germline CDR1 and CDR2 sequences are LGHNA and YSLEER. The CDR3 coding sequence is TGCGCCAGCAGCCAAGTCAGTGGCGTAACGGGGGAGCAGTTCTTC. Amino acids: CASSQVSGVTGEQFF.

V usage is TRBV4-3 and J usage is TRBJ1-1; D remains unclear. This CDR3 comprises 15 residues. Per germline, CDR1 LGHNA and CDR2 YSLEER. Trimming removed 1 base from V and 0 bases from J, with 9 bases in between. This CDR3 reads CASSQALNVNTEAFF. In DNA form, the CDR3 reads TGCGCCAGCAGCCAAGCACTCAACGTGAACACTGAAGCTTTCTTT.

The rearrangement links TRBV14 to TRBJ2-7; possibly TRBD1 for D (6 bases). The germline V gene has CDR1 SGHDN and CDR2 FVKESK. The V and J ends lost 6 bases and 5 bases respectively, with 17 bases between them. This CDR3 spans 14 amino acids. The CDR3 region is CASSPQGIVHEQYF. CDR3 DNA sequence: TGTGCCAGCAGTCCCCAGGGGATCGTGCACGAGCAGTACTTC.

The rearrangement joins TRBV19 to TRBJ1-2; maybe TRBD1 (6 bases). The ends were cut back, 10 bases at V and 4 bases at J, with 19 bases in the middle. Germline V gene lookup returns CDR1 LNHDA and CDR2 SQIVND (reference sequence). The CDR3 runs 14 residues. In DNA form, the CDR3 reads TGTGCCACTGCTGACGGGACAACCTCCTATGGCTACACCTTC. Its protein product is CATADGTTSYGYTF.

This rearrangement joins TRBV6-1 to TRBJ1-1; 7 bases align to TRBD1. Germline CDR1 and CDR2: MNHNS and SASEGT. The J segment lost 7 bases and the V segment lost 5 bases, leaving 10 bases of the junction unmatched. The CDR3 sequence is 14 residues long. The CDR3 region has the DNA TGTGCCAGCAGTCACCCAGGGGGGTTTGGTGAAGCTTTCTTT. Encoded protein: CASSHPGGFGEAFF.

The rearrangement joins TRBV13 to TRBJ2-1, with TRBD2 identical over 8 bases. Losses at the gene ends were 4 bases for V and 7 bases for J; bases not matched to a gene: 15. Germline lookup yields CDR1 PRHDT and CDR2 FYEKMQ (reference sequence). The CDR3 runs 17 residues. Here the CDR3 reads CASSSDSGGPRRNEQFF. The CDR3 DNA sequence: TGTGCCAGCAGCTCTGATTCGGGGGGGCCTCGTAGGAATGAGCAGTTCTTC.

As for this clone: The sample has other DNA sequences that encode this CDR3 too. The chain carries TRBV18 and TRBJ1-6; no clear D gene. With 3 bases removed from V and 7 bases from J, the gap between germline ends came to 7 bases. CDR3 length equals 13 residues. Looked up from germline, CDR1 is KGHSH and CDR2 is LQKENI. In nucleotides, the CDR3 is TGTGCCAGCTCACCGGGTACCAATTCACCCCTCCACTTT. This gives the protein CASSPGTNSPLHF.

This clone was recorded a few times. The gene calls are TRBV29-1 and TRBJ2-1; 10 nucleotides align to TRBD2. The CDR3 has 15 residues. J was trimmed by 7 bases and V by 5 bases; bases with no gene match: 11. Germline CDR1 is SQVTM and CDR2 is ANQGSEA. In nucleotides, the CDR3 is TGCAGCGTTCCCCCTAGCGGGGGCCGTCCAAATGAGCAGTTCTTC. Translating it yields CSVPPSGGRPNEQFF.

The rearrangement joins TRBV6-5 to TRBJ1-2, with 9 bases aligning to TRBD1. This CDR3 contains 15 residues. J was trimmed by 4 bases and V by 6 bases; bases with no gene match: 9. Germline values: CDR1 MNHEY, CDR2 SVGAGI. CDR3 DNA: TGTGCCAGCAGCTCGGGACAGGGAACTTTCTATGGCTACACCTTC. Translating gives CASSSGQGTFYGYTF.

This chain uses TRBV10-3 with TRBJ2-1; TRBD2 matches 15 bases. CDR1 and CDR2 from the germline V gene are ENHRY and SYGVKD. V trimming: 11 bases; J trimming: 1 base; junction bases outside the gene matches: 6. This CDR3 contains 16 residues. CDR3 residues: CAARTSGGESYNEQFF. CDR3 coding DNA: TGTGCCGCCCGGACTAGCGGGGGGGAATCCTACAATGAGCAGTTCTTC.

This rearrangement joins TRBV19 to TRBJ1-5, with D uncertain. This CDR3 has 18 residues. The germline V gene has CDR1 LNHDA and CDR2 SQIVND (reference sequence). The V and J ends lost 6 bases and 3 bases respectively, with 24 bases between them. CDR3 bases: TGTGCCAGTAGCCCCATTTGGAAGGGAGGGAGCGACAATCAGCCCCAGCATTTT. It encodes CASSPIWKGGSDNQPQHF. The full variable domain, with the rest looked up from reference TRBV19 and TRBJ1-5, is DGGITQSPKYLFRKEGQNVTLSCEQNLNHDAMYWYRQDPGQGLRLIYYSQIVNDFQKGDIAEGYSVSREKKESFPLTVTSAQKNPTAFYLCASSPIWKGGSDNQPQHFGDGTRLSIL.